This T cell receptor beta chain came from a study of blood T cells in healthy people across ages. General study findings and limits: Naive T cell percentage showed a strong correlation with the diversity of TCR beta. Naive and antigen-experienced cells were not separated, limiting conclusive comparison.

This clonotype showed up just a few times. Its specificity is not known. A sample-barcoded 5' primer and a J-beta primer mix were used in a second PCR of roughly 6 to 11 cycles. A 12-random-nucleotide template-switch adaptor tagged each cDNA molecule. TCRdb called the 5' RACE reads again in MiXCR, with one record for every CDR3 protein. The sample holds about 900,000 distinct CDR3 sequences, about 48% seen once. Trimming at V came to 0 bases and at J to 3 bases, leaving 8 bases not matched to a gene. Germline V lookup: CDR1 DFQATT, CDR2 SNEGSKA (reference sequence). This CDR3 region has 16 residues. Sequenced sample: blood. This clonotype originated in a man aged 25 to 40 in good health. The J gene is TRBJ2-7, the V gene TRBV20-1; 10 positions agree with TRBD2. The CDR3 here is CSARDWLAGENYEQYF. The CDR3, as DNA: TGCAGTGCTAGAGATTGGCTAGCGGGGGAAAACTACGAGCAGTACTTC.